The 25 T cell receptor beta chains below were found in one sample sequenced in a study of T cell responses to AZD1222 COVID-19 vaccine. The data were produced by immunoSEQ multiplex PCR, yet TCRdb's version contains in-frame clones alone and is incomplete. The sample shows around 140,000 clones, more than 85% of them seen only once. The sequencing here drew on peripheral blood, taken on day 0 of AZD1222 vaccination. All receptors derive from an adult in good health.

This chain joins TRBV9 and TRBJ2-3; 12 bases agree with TRBD2. Germline V CDR1 and CDR2: SGDLS, YYNGEE. The CDR3 covers 17 residues. V lost 0 bases and J lost 6; bases outside the gene matches: 8. The CDR3 DNA reads TGTGCCAGCAGCGTAGCATCCCGGACTAGCGGGGTTGATACGCAGTATTTT. Amino acids: CASSVASRTSGVDTQYF.

This chain joins TRBV5-6 and TRBJ1-2; TRBD1 is a possible D gene (5 bases). Germline CDR1 SGHDT, CDR2 YYEEEE. V dropped 4 bases and J dropped 2 bases, with 18 bases sitting between them. The CDR3 contains 16 residues. CDR3: CASSPGPRLVNYGYTF. The DNA of the CDR3 is TGTGCCAGCAGCCCGGGGCCGCGGTTGGTCAACTATGGCTACACCTTC.

The chain uses TRBV3-1 (or the pseudogene TRBV3-2) and TRBJ1-2; D is unresolved. Germline values: CDR1 LGHDT, CDR2 YNNKEL (reference sequence). The CDR3 has 13 residues. Between the trimmed V and J ends, which lost 4 bases and 2 bases, there was a span of 8 bases. For the CDR3, the DNA is TGTGCCAGCAGCCGAACAAGGAACTATGGCTACACCTTC. Its protein product is CASSRTRNYGYTF.

The V and J genes are TRBV4-1 and TRBJ1-2, with D possibly matching TRBD1 (6 bases). This CDR3 is built from 14 residues. Trimming removed 3 bases at V and 3 bases at J, with 11 bases between. Germline V gene data show CDR1 as MGHRA and CDR2 as YSYEKL. CDR3 sequence reads: CASSQQDRDYGYTF. Written as DNA, the CDR3 is TGCGCCAGCAGCCAGCAGGACAGAGACTATGGCTACACCTTC.

The genes are TRBV7-9 and TRBJ1-4; the D gene is possibly TRBD1 (6 bases). The CDR3 has 14 residues. Germline CDR1 SEHNR, CDR2 FQNEAQ (reference sequence). Trimming removed 6 bases from V and 7 bases from J, with 15 bases in between. CDR3 bases: TGTGCCAGCAGTATGGGGGGGCTCGGTGAAAAACTGTTTTTT. This gives the protein CASSMGGLGEKLFF.

This clone was seen just once. The same CDR3 can be traced to other DNA sequences in this sample. V gene TRBV5-1 combines with J gene TRBJ2-3, with 11 bases identical to TRBD2. V trimming: 4 bases; J trimming: 4 bases; junction bases outside the gene matches: 8. The CDR3 consists of 16 residues. Germline lookup yields CDR1 SGHRS and CDR2 YFSETQ. CDR3 amino acids: CASSLGLAGGSDTQYF. The CDR3 DNA is TGCGCCAGCAGCCTCGGTCTAGCGGGAGGTTCAGATACGCAGTATTTT.

The gene calls are TRBV18 and TRBJ2-5, with D unclear. The length of the CDR3 is 14 residues. V was cut by 1 base and J by 1 base, with 7 bases left in between. CDR1 KGHSH and CDR2 LQKENI come from the germline V gene. CDR3 sequence reads: CASSPRASQETQYF. The CDR3 nucleotides read TGTGCCAGCTCACCACGGGCTAGCCAAGAGACCCAGTACTTC.

This chain links TRBV19 with TRBJ1-4; D gene unclear. Germline CDR1 LNHDA, CDR2 SQIVND (reference sequence). There are 12 residues in the CDR3. V was pared by 5 bases and J by 7 bases, with 8 bases between. The CDR3 DNA is TGTGCCAGTAGTTTCGTTGGTGAAAAACTGTTTTTT. Its translation: CASSFVGEKLFF.

This chain links TRBV12-3 or TRBV12-4 with TRBJ2-2; D possibly corresponds to TRBD2 (5 bases). This CDR3 region has 12 residues. Trimming pared 1 base from V and 14 bases from J, leaving 11 bases between. The CDR3 loop is CASSLGPGNLFF. The DNA for the CDR3 is TGTGCCAGCAGTTTAGGACCGGGGAATCTGTTTTTT.

This clone has only a few counts. This sequence joins TRBV19 and TRBJ2-2, with a tentative D call TRBD1 (5 bases). The CDR3 consists of 17 residues. Germline CDR1 LNHDA, CDR2 SQIVND (reference sequence). Trimming took off 3 bases at V and 5 bases at J, with 19 bases between the two ends. The CDR3 DNA follows: TGTGCCAGTAGTATGCGCCAGGGCCGCATACGGACCGGGGAGCTGTTTTTT. Its translation is CASSMRQGRIRTGELFF.

V is TRBV24-1 and J is TRBJ2-7; D may be TRBD1 or TRBD2 (5 bases each). The CDR3 extends over 13 amino acids. CDR1 KGHDR and CDR2 SFDVKD come from the germline V gene. Trimming shortened V by 6 bases and J by 6 bases, and 14 bases separated the two germline ends. The CDR3 is CATSPGPIGEQYF. CDR3 sequence (DNA): TGTGCCACCAGTCCGGGACCGATAGGCGAGCAGTACTTC.

The gene calls are TRBV5-4 and TRBJ2-7, with D possibly TRBD1 on 5 matching bases. This CDR3 has 12 residues. The germline V gene encodes CDR1 SGHNT and CDR2 YYREEE (reference sequence). V was clipped by 0 bases and J by 4 bases, with 5 bases between them. The chain's CDR3 is CASSLEGYEQYF. The CDR3, as DNA: TGTGCCAGCAGCTTGGAGGGGTACGAGCAGTACTTC.

V and J are TRBV3-1 (or the pseudogene TRBV3-2) and TRBJ1-5; no clear D gene. Looked up from germline, CDR1 is LGHDT and CDR2 is YNNKEL (reference sequence). Trimming shortened V by 5 bases and J by 2 bases, and 10 bases separated the two germline ends. This CDR3 spans 14 amino acids. This chain's CDR3 is CASSSNGGNQPQHF. The DNA for the CDR3 is TGTGCCAGCAGCTCAAATGGTGGCAATCAGCCCCAGCATTTT.

This chain uses TRBV7-9 with TRBJ1-1, with D possibly TRBD1 on 5 matching bases. The V gene's germline CDR1 is SEHNR and CDR2 FQNEAQ (reference sequence). The CDR3 totals 15 residues. V was pared by 2 bases and J by 6 bases, with 16 bases between. The CDR3 DNA is TGTGCCAGCAGCTTATCGTATTGGGGCCCGGCTGAAGCTTTCTTT. Translation: CASSLSYWGPAEAFF. The variable domain in full, completed from reference TRBV7-9 and TRBJ1-1, reads DTGVSQNPRHKITKRGQNVTFRCDPISEHNRLYWYRQTLGQGPEFLTYFQNEAQLEKSRLLSDRFSAERPKGSFSTLEIQRTEQGDSAMYLCASSLSYWGPAEAFFGQGTRLTVV.

The V and J genes are TRBV6-4 and TRBJ2-3, with D possibly being TRBD1 or TRBD2 (5 bases each). Trimming cost V 11 bases and J 1 base, with 16 bases left between them. CDR3 length equals 14 residues. Looked up from germline, CDR1 is MRHNA and CDR2 is SNTAGT. This CDR3 is CAGSPGTCTDTQYF. CDR3 bases: TGTGCCGGAAGTCCCGGGACCTGCACAGATACGCAGTATTTT.

The V and J genes are TRBV19 and TRBJ1-5; possible D gene TRBD1, 5 bases. The V and J ends lost 3 bases and 3 bases respectively, with 18 bases between them. The CDR3 has 17 amino acids. Germline V lookup: CDR1 LNHDA, CDR2 SQIVND (reference sequence). The CDR3 DNA is TGTGCCAGTAGTATTCCACGGGGGACGGACAACAATCAGCCCCAGCATTTT. Amino acid sequence: CASSIPRGTDNNQPQHF.

In its sample, this clone was seen once. J is TRBJ2-7 and V is TRBV25-1, with 9 bases fitting TRBD1. This CDR3 spans 15 amino acids. CDR1 MGHDK and CDR2 SYGVNS come from the germline V gene. The V and J ends lost 4 bases and 0 bases, in that order; junction bases with no gene match: 4. The CDR3: CASSGTGALSYEQYF. The CDR3 DNA reads TGTGCCAGCAGTGGGACAGGGGCCCTCTCCTACGAGCAGTACTTC.

This chain connects TRBV7-9 to TRBJ1-5; TRBD1 agrees at 7 bases. In germline, CDR1 is SEHNR, CDR2 FQNEAQ (reference sequence). The ends lost 1 base at V and 5 bases at J; junction bases unmatched: 5. This CDR3 region has 15 residues. CDR3 nucleotides: TGTGCCAGCAGCTTAGGGGGACAGCCTCATCAGCCCCAGCATTTT. It codes for CASSLGGQPHQPQHF.

The chain links TRBV7-9 to TRBJ2-7, with 9 positions matching TRBD1. Germline V gives CDR1 SEHNR, CDR2 FQNEAQ (reference sequence). There are 14 residues in the CDR3. Trimming cost V 6 bases and J 2 bases; bases outside gene matches: 5. CDR3 DNA sequence: TGTGCCAGCAGATTGGGACAGGGAACCTACGAGCAGTACTTC. This sequence encodes CASRLGQGTYEQYF.

The genes are TRBV23-1 and TRBJ2-2; D is unclear. TRBV23-1 is given ORF status, its function remaining uncertain. The CDR3 spans 20 residues. Trimming took off 3 bases at V and 6 bases at J, with 29 bases between the two ends. The CDR3 protein is CASSQGSYAGPQKRAGELFF. The CDR3 nucleotides read TGCGCCAGCAGTCAGGGTTCTTATGCCGGGCCCCAAAAACGCGCCGGGGAGCTGTTTTTT.

This sequence joins TRBV5-6 and TRBJ2-2; D remains unclear. Trimming took 2 bases from V and 4 from J, leaving 9 bases between them. Looked up from germline, CDR1 is SGHDT and CDR2 is YYEEEE. The CDR3 runs 14 residues. As DNA, the CDR3 is TGTGCCAGCAGCTTCGCCCAGCTCACCGGGGAGCTGTTTTTT. Its translation is CASSFAQLTGELFF.

The rearrangement joins TRBV4-1 to TRBJ1-5; 8 bases align to TRBD1. This CDR3 region has 17 residues. The junction had 10 bases not matched to a gene; V was cut back by 3 bases and J by 3 bases. Germline loops: CDR1 MGHRA, CDR2 YSYEKL. Here the CDR3 DNA reads TGCGCCAGCAGCCAGGAACCACAGGGGGGGACCAATCAGCCCCAGCATTTT. It codes for CASSQEPQGGTNQPQHF.

The chain couples TRBV9 to TRBJ2-1; D is uncertain. Germline V gene lookup returns CDR1 SGDLS and CDR2 YYNGEE. Trimming left V 0 bases short and J 6 bases short, with 4 bases between. The CDR3 runs 12 residues. For the CDR3, the DNA is TGTGCCAGCAGCGTAGCTTTCAATGAGCAGTTCTTC. Its protein product is CASSVAFNEQFF.

V is TRBV29-1 and J is TRBJ2-7, with unresolved D. There are 13 residues in the CDR3. Germline V lookup: CDR1 SQVTM, CDR2 ANQGSEA. Trimming stripped 2 bases from V and 2 bases from J, with 10 bases between. CDR3 region: CSVETGQAYEQYF. CDR3 sequence (DNA): TGCAGCGTTGAAACCGGGCAGGCCTACGAGCAGTACTTC.

J is TRBJ2-1 and V is TRBV29-1; D gene ambiguous. The V end lost 2 bases, the J end lost 11 bases, and 13 bases lay between the germline ends. The CDR3 has 12 residues. Germline values: CDR1 SQVTM, CDR2 ANQGSEA. The CDR3 DNA sequence: TGCAGCGTTGAAACGTGGGGTGGCAAGCAGTTCTTC. Protein sequence: CSVETWGGKQFF.